The rows below give T cell receptor beta chains drawn from one sample of a study of breast tumors, draining lymph nodes, adjacent tissues. A single record per CDR3 protein comes from TCRdb applying MiXCR to the multiplex PCR reads. The sample carries approximately 8,000 distinct CDR3 sequences, 74% recorded once. The sample taken for sequencing was tumor-adjacent breast tissue. Receptor source: a female donor with breast cancer. Some clones in this sample may be carry-over from other donors' samples. Both conserved end residues are part of each CDR3. A D gene is named only where the DNA matches it firmly. Size is omitted from some rows. Given values are once, few, many or a class for expanded clones.

j_gene	d_gene	v_gene	len	abundance	CDR3aa	CDR3nt
TRBJ2-5	TRBD1	TRBV2	14	-	CASSEGDRVGTQYF	TGTGCCAGCAGTGAAGGTGACAGGGTCGGGACCCAGTACTTC
TRBJ2-7	-	TRBV5-1	13	medium-sized	CASSLARGHEQYF	TGCGCCAGCAGCTTGGCCCGGGGCCACGAGCAGTACTTC
TRBJ2-3	-	TRBV20-1	13	medium-sized	CSAPGLSTDTQYF	TGCAGTGCCCCGGGGTTAAGCACAGATACGCAGTATTTT
TRBJ1-6	-	TRBV2	13	medium-sized	CASSERGDSPLHF	TGTGCCAGCAGCGAAAGGGGAGATTCACCCCTCCACTTT
TRBJ2-5	-	TRBV14	12	once	CASSLNQETQYF	TGTGCCAGCAGCCTTAACCAAGAGACCCAGTACTTC
TRBJ1-2	TRBD1	TRBV7-9	16	-	CASSLAGTAFGYGYTF	TGTGCCAGCAGCTTAGCCGGGACAGCCTTCGGCTATGGCTACACCTTC
TRBJ2-4	-	TRBV11-2	13	many	CASSFGPKNIQYF	TGTGCCAGCAGCTTCGGACCCAAAAACATTCAGTACTTC
TRBJ2-1	-	TRBV7-6	16	-	CASSQIPPSRDNEQFF	TGTGCCAGCAGTCAAATACCTCCATCTCGGGACAATGAGCAGTTCTTC
TRBJ2-5	TRBD1	TRBV7-9	16	-	CASSLRTGEYQETQYF	TGTGCCAGCAGCCTTCGGACAGGGGAGTACCAAGAGACCCAGTACTTC
TRBJ1-4	-	TRBV7-9	15	-	CASSPVSGTNEKLFF	TGTGCCAGCAGCCCGGTGTCAGGAACTAATGAAAAACTGTTTTTT
TRBJ2-1	-	TRBV15	14	-	CATSRQDPYNEQFF	TGTGCCACCAGCAGACAGGATCCCTACAATGAGCAGTTCTTC
TRBJ2-7	-	TRBV29-1	11	once	CSVEVNSEQYF	TGCAGCGTTGAAGTCAACTCCGAGCAGTACTTC
TRBJ1-6	-	TRBV6-4	14	-	CASSETLGVSPLHF	TGTGCCAGCAGTGAAACCCTGGGGGTTTCACCCCTCCACTTT
TRBJ2-7	TRBD2	TRBV6-4	18	medium-sized	CASSHSGKTQRGSYEQYF	TGTGCCAGCAGTCATAGCGGGAAAACCCAAAGGGGCTCCTACGAGCAGTACTTC
TRBJ1-2	-	TRBV19	15	-	CASSIPRVGGRGYTF	TGTGCCAGTAGTATCCCCCGGGTCGGGGGGCGGGGCTACACCTTC
TRBJ2-5	TRBD2	TRBV20-1	16	once	CSAPRLAGDTQETQYF	TGCAGTGCTCCCAGACTAGCGGGGGATACTCAAGAGACCCAGTACTTC
TRBJ2-7	TRBD2	TRBV5-8	16	-	CASSLEGLAGDYEQYF	TGTGCCAGCAGCTTGGAGGGACTAGCGGGAGACTACGAGCAGTACTTC
TRBJ2-2	-	TRBV4-2	17	-	CASSQALGTPNTGELFF	TGTGCCAGCAGCCAAGCCTTAGGGACTCCGAACACCGGGGAGCTGTTTTTT
TRBJ2-3	TRBD2	TRBV7-3	16	-	CASSFGLAGPTDTQYF	TGTGCCAGCAGCTTCGGACTAGCGGGGCCCACAGATACGCAGTATTTT
TRBJ2-5	-	TRBV24-1	17	-	CATSDPGGGQTLETQYF	TGTGCCACCAGTGATCCTGGTGGGGGTCAAACTTTAGAGACCCAGTACTTC
TRBJ2-5	-	TRBV5-1	13	-	CARIQGNQETQYF	TGCGCCAGAATACAGGGAAACCAAGAGACCCAGTACTTC
TRBJ2-7	TRBD1	TRBV7-6	13	once	CASSVDRGYEQYF	TGTGCCAGCAGCGTGGACAGGGGGTACGAGCAGTACTTC
TRBJ1-6	TRBD1	TRBV20-1	18	-	CSAIWTGTSTILNSPLHF	TGCAGTGCTATTTGGACAGGAACGTCTACCATATTAAATTCACCCCTCCACTTT
TRBJ2-5	-	TRBV7-2	13	medium-sized	CASSLGEGITQYF	TGTGCCAGCAGCTTGGGGGAAGGTATAACCCAGTACTTC
TRBJ2-7	TRBD2	TRBV7-2	13	-	CASSLGTRNEQYF	TGTGCCAGCAGCTTAGGGACTAGGAACGAGCAGTACTTC
TRBJ1-4	TRBD1	TRBV7-8	12	medium-sized	CASSSDRGKLFF	TGTGCCAGCAGCTCCGACAGGGGGAAACTGTTTTTT
TRBJ1-3	TRBD1	TRBV7-8	16	-	CASRATTGWSGNTIYF	TGTGCCAGCAGGGCTACGACAGGGTGGTCTGGAAACACCATATATTTT